This T cell receptor beta chain came from a study of graft-versus-host responses after intestinal transplantation. Study conclusions and caveats: Graft-donor T cell macrochimerism in patients accompanied high graft-versus-host to host-versus-graft clonal ratios in allografts.

Profiled with immunoSEQ multiplex PCR; TCRdb holds only in-frame clones, not every one. The sample contains 85,000 to 100,000 clones, 93% of which appear only once. The CDR3 sequence is 14 residues long. The germline gives CDR1 MGHRA, CDR2 YSYEKL. V lost 1 base and J lost 2, with 7 bases in between. As to this clone: Its antigen is unidentified.

This specimen was unstimulated CD8+ T cells sorted from spleen or lymph node cells, taken before intestinal transplant. The origin of this receptor is a human donor who received an intestinal transplant. The chain recombines TRBV4-1 with TRBJ2-3; D not resolved. In nucleotides, the CDR3 is TGCGCCAGCAGCCAAGTGGTAGACACAGATACGCAGTATTTT. This translates into CASSQVVDTDTQYF.